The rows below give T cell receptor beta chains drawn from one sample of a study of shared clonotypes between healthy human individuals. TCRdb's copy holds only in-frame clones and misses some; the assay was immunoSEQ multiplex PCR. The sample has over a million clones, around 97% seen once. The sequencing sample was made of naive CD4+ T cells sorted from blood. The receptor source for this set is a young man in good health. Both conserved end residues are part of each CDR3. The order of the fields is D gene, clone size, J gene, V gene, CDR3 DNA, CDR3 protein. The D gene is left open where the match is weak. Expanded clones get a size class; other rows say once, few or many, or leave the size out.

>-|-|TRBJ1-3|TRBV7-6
TGTGCCAGCAGCTTAGTCAGCCCCAACTCTGGAAACACCATATATTTT
CASSLVSPNSGNTIYF
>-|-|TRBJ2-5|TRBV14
TGTGCCAGCAGCCAAGTTTGGGGAGAGACCCAGTACTTC
CASSQVWGETQYF
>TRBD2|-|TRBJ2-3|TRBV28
TGTGCCAGCAGTTTAAGACTAGCCGATACGCAGTATTTT
CASSLRLADTQYF
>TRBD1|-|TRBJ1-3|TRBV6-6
TGTGCCAGCAGTTACTCGGACAGGGGAAACACCATATATTTT
CASSYSDRGNTIYF
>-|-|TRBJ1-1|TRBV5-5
TGTGCCAGCAGCTTGGCCCCCGGGACAGAAGCTTTCTTT
CASSLAPGTEAFF
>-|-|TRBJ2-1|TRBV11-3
TGTGCCAGCAGCAAAGACAGTAACTACAATGAGCAGTTCTTC
CASSKDSNYNEQFF
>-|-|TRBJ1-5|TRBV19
TGTGCCAGTAGTATATCAGGAGAGCATCAGCCCCAGCATTTT
CASSISGEHQPQHF
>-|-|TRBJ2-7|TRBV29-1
TGCAGCGTCGGGACGGGACGGCTACGAAAGCAGTACTTC
CSVGTGRLRKQYF
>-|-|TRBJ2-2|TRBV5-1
TGCGCCAGCAGCTTTAAGGGCAACACCGGGGAGCTGTTTTTT
CASSFKGNTGELFF
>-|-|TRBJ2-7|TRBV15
TGTGCCACCAGCAGAGAGGCGGGCGGCTACGAGCAGTACTTC
CATSREAGGYEQYF
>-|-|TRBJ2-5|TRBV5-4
TGTGCCAGCAGCTTGGTGCCCCAAGGGGAGACCCAGTACTTC
CASSLVPQGETQYF
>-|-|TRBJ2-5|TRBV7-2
TGTGCCAGCAGCTTAGACTCAGTTGTGACCCAGTACTTC
CASSLDSVVTQYF
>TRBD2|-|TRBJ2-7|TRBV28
TGTGCCAGCAGTTTCCGGCGGGAGGGCCATTACGAGCAGTACTTC
CASSFRREGHYEQYF
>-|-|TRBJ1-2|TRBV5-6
TGTGCCAGCAGCTTCCGCCGGACAGCACTTAACTATGGCTACACCTTC
CASSFRRTALNYGYTF
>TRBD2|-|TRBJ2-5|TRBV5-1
TGCGCCAGCAGCTCCATCGGGACTAGCGGGAGCTGGGTGGAGACCCAGTACTTC
CASSSIGTSGSWVETQYF
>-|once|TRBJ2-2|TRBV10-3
TGTGCCATCGGGAGGGGGGGTAGCCCAACCGGGGAGCTGTTTTTT
CAIGRGGSPTGELFF
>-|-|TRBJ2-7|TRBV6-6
TGTGCCAGCACTCCCGGTCAGGGGACCTACGGCGAGCAGTACTTC
CASTPGQGTYGEQYF
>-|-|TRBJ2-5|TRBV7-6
TGTGCCAGCAGCCAGTTGGGGGGCGGGATTGAGACCCAGTACTTC
CASSQLGGGIETQYF
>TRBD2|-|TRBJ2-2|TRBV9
TGTGCCAGCAGCGTAGCTAGCGGGAGGGCAACCGGGGAGCTGTTTTTT
CASSVASGRATGELFF
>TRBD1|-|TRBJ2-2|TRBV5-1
TGCGCCAGCAGAAACGCAGTGACAGGGTCCGGGGAGCTGTTTTTT
CASRNAVTGSGELFF
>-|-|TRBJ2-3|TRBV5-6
TGTGCCAGCAGCTTGGTTGGCGCTAGCACAGATACGCAGTATTTT
CASSLVGASTDTQYF
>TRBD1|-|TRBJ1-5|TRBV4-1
TGCGCCAGCAGCCAAGATGGGACAGATTATCAGCCCCAGCATTTT
CASSQDGTDYQPQHF
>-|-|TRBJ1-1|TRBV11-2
TGTGCCAGCAGCCGCCAATTACAGCCGAACACTGAAGCTTTCTTT
CASSRQLQPNTEAFF